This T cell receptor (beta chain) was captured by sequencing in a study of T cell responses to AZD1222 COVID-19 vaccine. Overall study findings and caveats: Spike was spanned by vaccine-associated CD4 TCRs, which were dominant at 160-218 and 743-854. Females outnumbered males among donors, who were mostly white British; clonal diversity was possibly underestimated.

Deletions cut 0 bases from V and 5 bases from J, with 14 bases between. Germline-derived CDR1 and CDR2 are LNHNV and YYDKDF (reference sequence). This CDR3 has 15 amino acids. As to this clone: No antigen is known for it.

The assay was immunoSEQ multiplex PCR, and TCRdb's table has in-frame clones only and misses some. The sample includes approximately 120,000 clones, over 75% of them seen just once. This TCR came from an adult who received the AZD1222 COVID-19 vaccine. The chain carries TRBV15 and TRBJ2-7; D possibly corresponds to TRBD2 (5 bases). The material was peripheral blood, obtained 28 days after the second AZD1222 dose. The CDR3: CATSRDRGISHEQYF. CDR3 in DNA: TGTGCCACCAGCAGAGATCGAGGGATTTCCCACGAGCAGTACTTC.